The 11 T cell receptor beta chains presented below share a single source sample, sequenced in a study of regulatory dendritic cells for organ transplantation. Profiling relied on immunoSEQ multiplex PCR, and the TCRdb table lists in-frame clones only, not all of them. Of 30,000 to 45,000 clones in the sample, under 95% were seen once. The specimen was naive CD8+ T cells from blood. Stated subset: CD45RA+ naive T cells. The receptor set was obtained from a human donor in good health.

The gene calls are TRBV9 and TRBJ2-5, with D unresolved. The CDR3 is 13 amino acids. Germline CDR1 SGDLS, CDR2 YYNGEE. V was trimmed by 0 bases and J by 4 bases, leaving 7 bases between them. As DNA, the CDR3 is TGTGCCAGCAGCGTAGGTTTGGGAGAGACCCAGTACTTC. Translation: CASSVGLGETQYF.

In DNA form, the CDR3 reads TGTGCCAGCAGCTTAGCTAGGTGGACATCGAAATCCTACGAGCAGTACTTC. It encodes CASSLARWTSKSYEQYF. The J gene is TRBJ2-7, the V gene TRBV11-1; TRBD1 is a possible D gene (5 bases). The germline gives CDR1 SGHAT, CDR2 FQDESV (reference sequence). The CDR3 has 17 amino acids. Trimming removed 0 bases at V and 1 base at J, with 16 bases between.

This clone came up once. The CDR3 here is CSVGGSTNYGYTF. The DNA of the CDR3 is TGCAGCGTGGGGGGGTCTACTAACTATGGCTACACCTTC. The genes are TRBV29-1 and TRBJ1-2, with a tentative D call TRBD1 (5 bases). This CDR3 comprises 13 residues. Trimming removed 6 bases at V and 0 bases at J, with 11 bases between. Germline CDR1 reads SQVTM; CDR2 reads ANQGSEA.

This clone was counted between two and nine times. V gene TRBV19 combines with J gene TRBJ1-5, with TRBD1 matching over 8 bases. The germline CDR1 and CDR2 sequences are LNHDA and SQIVND (reference sequence). Trimming at V came to 5 bases and at J to 3 bases, leaving 6 bases not matched to a gene. This CDR3 contains 15 residues. In nucleotides, the CDR3 is TGTGCCAGTAGTTACAGGGGGAATATCAATCAGCCCCAGCATTTT. Amino acids: CASSYRGNINQPQHF.

The chain recombines TRBV29-1 with TRBJ2-3, with 9 bases that match TRBD2. CDR3 length equals 15 residues. Germline CDR1 SQVTM, CDR2 ANQGSEA. V was clipped by 0 bases and J by 6 bases; unmatched bases: 7. The CDR3 bases are TGCAGCGTTGAAGAAAGGGGCGGGAGGGGGGATACGCAGTATTTT. It yields the protein CSVEERGGRGDTQYF.

This clone was seen once. The V call is TRBV4-2, the J call TRBJ1-5; D gene ambiguous. Trimming shortened V by 0 bases and J by 5 bases, and 11 bases separated the two germline ends. Germline V gives CDR1 LGHNA, CDR2 YNFKEQ. The CDR3 loop spans 15 amino acids. The CDR3 DNA reads as TGTGCCAGCAGCCAAGAGGCCGGTGAACATCAGCCCCAGCATTTT. Its protein product is CASSQEAGEHQPQHF.

The chain is built from TRBV28 and TRBJ1-2; D unclear. The V gene lost 4 bases and the J gene lost 5 bases, with 14 bases spanning the gap. The CDR3 runs 14 residues. Germline V gene data show CDR1 as MDHEN and CDR2 as SYDVKM. CDR3: CASSSSRFSYGYTF. CDR3 DNA: TGTGCCAGCAGTTCTTCCAGGTTCTCGTATGGCTACACCTTC.

The chain recombines TRBV7-3 with TRBJ2-3, with TRBD2 matching 7 bases. J lost 1 base, V lost 3 bases, and 1 base had no gene match. The CDR3 sequence is 14 residues long. Per germline, CDR1 SGHTA and CDR2 FQGTGA. This CDR3 reads CASSLTSRTDTQYF. CDR3 DNA: TGTGCCAGCAGCTTGACTAGCCGCACAGATACGCAGTATTTT.

V gene TRBV4-3 combines with J gene TRBJ1-6; D gene uncertain. V was clipped by 1 base and J by 5 bases, with 9 bases between them. Germline V lookup: CDR1 LGHNA, CDR2 YSLEER. This CDR3 region has 15 residues. The CDR3 DNA is TGCGCCAGCAGCCAAGCGGTACTGGATAATTCACCCCTCCACTTT. Translation gives CASSQAVLDNSPLHF.

The V call is TRBV9, the J call TRBJ2-5; no clear D gene. Germline values: CDR1 SGDLS, CDR2 YYNGEE. V gave up 3 bases and J gave up 3 bases, with 6 bases separating them. The CDR3 sequence is 12 residues long. CDR3: CASSGHKETQYF. The CDR3 DNA reads as TGTGCCAGCAGCGGACATAAAGAGACCCAGTACTTC.

The rearrangement joins TRBV4-1 to TRBJ2-3; tentatively, D is TRBD1 (5 bases). Germline V gene lookup returns CDR1 MGHRA and CDR2 YSYEKL. This CDR3 is built from 14 residues. Trimming left V 5 bases short and J 5 bases short, with 14 bases between. CDR3 in amino acids: CASSSGPYGDTQYF. The CDR3 nucleotides are TGCGCCAGCAGCTCAGGGCCCTACGGAGATACGCAGTATTTT.